The 21 T cell receptor beta chains below were found in one sample sequenced in a study of Graves' ophthalmopathy and Graves' hyperthyroidism. Amplifying from RNA transcripts, the study obtained TCR beta CDR3 regions. Amplification began with first-round RT-PCR using HTBI primers, then second-round multiplex PCR was performed. One entry per CDR3 protein, called by TCRdb with MiXCR from the multiplex PCR reads. The sample lists roughly 350,000 distinct CDR3 sequences, 17% occurring once. Sample: peripheral blood. The receptor source for this set is an adult woman with stable Graves' hyperthyroidism.

This clonotype was found many times. V gene TRBV30 combines with J gene TRBJ1-5; D gene ambiguous. This CDR3 has 13 residues. Germline CDR1 GTSNPN, CDR2 SVGIG (reference sequence). V gave up 5 bases and J gave up 0 bases, with 8 bases separating them. CDR3 amino acids: CAWEADSNQPQHF. The CDR3 DNA reads TGTGCCTGGGAGGCCGATAGCAATCAGCCCCAGCATTTT.

This clonotype appeared many times. The rearrangement joins TRBV6-5 to TRBJ2-7, with D tentatively TRBD1 (5 bases). Per the germline V gene, CDR1 is MNHEY and CDR2 is SVGAGI. The CDR3 consists of 13 residues. With 8 bases removed from V and 4 bases from J, the gap between germline ends came to 15 bases. The CDR3 reads CASGLGQRYEQYF. The CDR3 DNA reads as TGTGCCAGCGGCTTAGGACAACGATACGAGCAGTACTTC.

This clonotype was counted only a few times. The CDR3 nucleotides are TGTGCCAGCAGTACACAGGGGGCTACCTACGAGCAGTACTTC. This codes for CASSTQGATYEQYF. The rearrangement joins TRBV12-3 or TRBV12-4 to TRBJ2-7; the match to TRBD1 covers 9 bases. J was trimmed by 2 bases and V by 5 bases; bases with no gene match: 4. CDR3 length equals 14 residues.

This clonotype showed up many times. This rearrangement joins TRBV20-1 to TRBJ1-1; D possibly corresponds to TRBD1 (5 bases). The V gene's germline CDR1 is DFQATT and CDR2 SNEGSKA (reference sequence). V lost 6 bases to trimming and J lost 0 bases, with 11 bases between them. This CDR3 region has 13 residues. This CDR3 is CSANQGLNTEAFF. Written as DNA, the CDR3 is TGCAGTGCCAATCAGGGCTTGAACACTGAAGCTTTCTTT.

This clonotype was counted ten times or more. The chain couples TRBV6-1 to TRBJ2-7, with 7 bases lining up with TRBD2. The trim removed 7 bases at V and 3 bases at J, leaving 6 bases unmatched. The CDR3 spans 13 residues. Germline V CDR1 and CDR2: MNHNS, SASEGT. The CDR3 loop is CASKKRDNYEQYF. The CDR3 DNA is TGTGCCAGCAAGAAGCGGGATAACTACGAGCAGTACTTC.

In its sample, this clonotype was seen a few times. The rearrangement links TRBV30 to TRBJ2-2; 11 nucleotides align to TRBD1. The V gene end was trimmed by 2 bases and the J gene end by 6 bases; junction bases not matched to a gene: 8. The germline V gene encodes CDR1 GTSNPN and CDR2 SVGIG (reference sequence). The CDR3 is 16 amino acids. The CDR3 coding sequence is TGTGCCTGGAGTCTCCCCGGGACAGGGGGTGCCGGGGAGCTGTTTTTT. It encodes CAWSLPGTGGAGELFF.

This clonotype came up many times. A much larger clone is a single base away; this may be a read error. The chain employs TRBV12-3 or TRBV12-4 and TRBJ2-4, with D uncertain. This CDR3 spans 18 amino acids. Deletions cut 0 bases from V and 1 base from J, with 16 bases between. The CDR3 reads CASSLALTKRSAKNIQYF. CDR3 sequence (DNA): TGTGCCAGCAGTTTAGCACTAACTAAGAGATCCGCCAAAAACATTCAGTACTTC.

This clonotype was detected many times. J is TRBJ2-5 and V is TRBV28; perhaps TRBD2 as D (6 bases). V lost 7 bases, J lost 3 bases, and 12 bases lay in between. CDR1 MDHEN and CDR2 SYDVKM come from the germline V gene. The CDR3 runs to 13 residues. The DNA of the CDR3 is TGTGCCAGCACCGGAGGGGCAGAAGAGACCCAGTACTTC. Protein sequence: CASTGGAEETQYF.

This clonotype was seen once. This may stem from a read error, because a much larger clone lies one nucleotide away. The V gene is TRBV19, the J gene TRBJ1-5; D gene ambiguous. CDR3 length equals 13 residues. Germline assignment: CDR1 LNHDA and CDR2 SQIVND (reference sequence). V was trimmed by 8 bases and J by 2 bases, leaving 10 bases between them. The CDR3 coding sequence is TGTGCCAGTCGGACGAAACGCAATCAGCCCCAGCATTTT. Encoded protein: CASRTKRNQPQHF.

The V and J genes are TRBV12-3 or TRBV12-4 and TRBJ2-5, with 10 bases that match TRBD2. V lost 6 bases to trimming and J lost 1 base; unmatched junction nucleotides: 8. This CDR3 is built from 16 residues. The CDR3 is CASSPLAGGGQETQYF. Written as DNA, the CDR3 is TGTGCCAGCAGCCCTTTAGCGGGGGGCGGCCAAGAGACCCAGTACTTC.

As for this clonotype: A single base separates this from a much larger clone, so it may be a read error. V gene TRBV4-2 combines with J gene TRBJ2-7; no firm D call. V was clipped by 1 base and J by 0 bases, with 10 bases between them. The CDR3 contains 15 residues. From germline, CDR1 is LGHNA and CDR2 YNFKEQ. The CDR3 is CASSQGLNVSYEQYF. For the CDR3, the DNA is TGTGCCAGCAGCCAAGGGTTGAACGTCTCCTACGAGCAGTACTTC.

This clonotype was counted many times. The genes are TRBV29-1 and TRBJ2-5; 7 bases fit TRBD2. This CDR3 spans 13 amino acids. Trimming took 3 bases from V and 2 from J; bases not matched to a gene: 3. Germline CDR1 and CDR2: SQVTM and ANQGSEA. The CDR3 sequence: CSVEGGEQETQYF. The CDR3 nucleotides read TGCAGCGTTGAGGGGGGGGAACAAGAGACCCAGTACTTC.

Details on this clonotype: The conserved phenylalanine or tryptophan is not found at the CDR3 terminus, so this likely reflects a read error. The rearrangement joins TRBV12-3 or TRBV12-4 to TRBJ1-2; weak D call: TRBD1 (6 bases). The CDR3 extends over 14 amino acids. Trimming removed 2 bases from V and 3 bases from J, with 10 bases in between. CDR3 coding DNA: TGTGCCAGCAGTTTACTAGGGGGACACTATGGCTACACCGTC. This codes for CASSLLGGHYGYTV.

Notes on this clonotype: The junction shows a germline mismatch at one end, possibly a read error. The chain combines TRBV6-1 with TRBJ1-2; D uncertain. Germline V gene data show CDR1 as MNHNS and CDR2 as SASEGT. This CDR3 is 14 amino acids long. The CDR3 here is CVSSSLGPSVGYTF. The CDR3 bases are TGTGTCAGCAGTAGCCTGGGCCCCTCGGTTGGCTACACCTTC.

This clonotype was counted ten times or more. The chain carries TRBV12-3 or TRBV12-4 and TRBJ2-7, with TRBD1 matching over 7 bases. V was clipped by 9 bases and J by 1 base; unmatched bases: 6. The CDR3 runs to 13 residues. CDR3 nucleotides: TGTGCCAGTTATTCACAGGGGTCCTACGAGCAGTACTTC. This sequence encodes CASYSQGSYEQYF.

V usage is TRBV19 and J usage is TRBJ1-2; a weak D match, TRBD1 (5 bases). V lost 1 base and J lost 4, with 19 bases in between. Per germline, CDR1 LNHDA and CDR2 SQIVND (reference sequence). This CDR3 has 17 amino acids. CDR3 sequence reads: CASSIALGHPGPYGYTF. The CDR3 coding sequence is TGTGCCAGTAGTATAGCCCTGGGGCACCCGGGCCCCTATGGCTACACCTTC.

There are many counts of this clonotype. The rearrangement uses TRBV20-1 and TRBJ1-2; TRBD1 agrees at 7 bases. The CDR3 has 14 amino acids. Germline V CDR1 and CDR2: DFQATT, SNEGSKA (reference sequence). The ends lost 4 bases at V and 0 bases at J; junction bases unmatched: 5. The CDR3: CSAIGQEANYGYTF. CDR3 nucleotides: TGCAGTGCTATAGGACAGGAGGCTAACTATGGCTACACCTTC.

This rearrangement joins TRBV2 to TRBJ1-1; weak D call: TRBD1 (5 bases). This CDR3 is built from 13 residues. Trimming cost V 6 bases and J 4 bases, with 12 bases left between them. Germline V gene sequence: CDR1 SNHLY, CDR2 FYNNEI. The CDR3 loop reads CASRQVGGTEAFF. The CDR3 nucleotides read TGTGCCAGCAGACAGGTGGGTGGCACTGAAGCTTTCTTT.

The CDR3 reads CASSPTGTGVYNSPLHF. The CDR3 region has the DNA TGCGCCAGCAGCCCGACCGGGACAGGGGTATATAATTCACCCCTCCACTTT. This rearrangement joins TRBV5-1 to TRBJ1-6; the match to TRBD1 covers 10 bases. The V gene's germline CDR1 is SGHRS and CDR2 YFSETQ. The V and J ends lost 4 bases and 4 bases, in that order; junction bases with no gene match: 8. The CDR3 totals 17 residues.

This clonotype came up once. A read error may explain this, as a much larger clone is one base away. The chain links TRBV18 to TRBJ1-3, with D uncertain. Germline CDR1 KGHSH, CDR2 LQKENI. The CDR3 sequence is 14 residues long. The CDR3 DNA reads TGTGCCATCTCAAACGGGGTTGCTGGAAACACCATATATTTT. It codes for CAISNGVAGNTIYF.

This clonotype has more than one count but fewer than ten. The chain couples TRBV12-3 or TRBV12-4 to TRBJ1-4, with D possibly being TRBD1 (6 bases). The CDR3 consists of 16 residues. Trimming stripped 5 bases from V and 7 bases from J, with 20 bases between. CDR3 sequence: CASSPRETGWGEKLFF. The CDR3 coding sequence is TGTGCCAGCAGTCCTAGGGAGACAGGCTGGGGTGAAAAACTGTTTTTT.